The present entry profiles one T cell receptor beta chain with its context. Researchers sorted participants into cohorts using their self-reported clinical history. The data were produced by immunoSEQ multiplex PCR, yet TCRdb's version contains in-frame clones alone and is incomplete. The data show about 250,000 clones, over 75% seen once. This record belongs to a study of blood T cell repertoires in COVID-19. The overall study: There were acute and convalescent COVID-19 samples, and they came from the United States, Italy and Spain. The analysed material was cDNA or gDNA that came from T cells, B-cell-depleted T cells, or PBMCs.

V lost 6 bases, J lost 7 bases, and 9 bases stayed unmatched. The CDR3 covers 16 residues. Germline lookup yields CDR1 MGHDK and CDR2 SYGVNS. The sample was PBMCs or T cells enriched from blood (not recorded which). This clonotype was obtained from a woman in her 40s who had been exposed to COVID-19. The J gene is TRBJ2-3, the V gene TRBV25-1, with 14 bases lining up with TRBD2. The CDR3 DNA reads TGTGCCAGCAGCGTGGGACTAGCGGGAGTCAAAAATACGCAGTATTTT. The encoded protein is CASSVGLAGVKNTQYF. Looking up the rest from reference TRBV25-1 and TRBJ2-3 gives the full variable domain: EADIYQTPRYLVIGTGKKITLECSQTMGHDKMYWYQQDPGMELHLIHYSYGVNSTEKGDLSSESTVSRIRTEHFPLTLESARPSHTSQYLCASSVGLAGVKNTQYFGPGTRLTVL.